The rows below give T cell receptor beta chains drawn from one sample of a study of cytomegalovirus exposure and HLA in healthy donors. Using immunoSEQ multiplex PCR, the repertoire was profiled, and TCRdb retains in-frame clones only, with some absent. Of around 200,000 clones listed, approximately 80% are singletons. Sequenced input: PBMCs. These receptors were obtained from a boy between 10 and 17 years old in good health and CMV-seronegative. The CDR3 runs from the conserved cysteine through the conserved F or W. Each record gives: D gene, J gene, V gene, clone size, CDR3 protein, CDR3 DNA. A D gene is named only where the DNA matches it firmly. Size is stated for part of the rows, as once, few or many counts, or as a class when the clone is expanded.

d_gene: -
j_gene: TRBJ1-2
v_gene: TRBV27
abundance: -
CDR3aa: CATQSRAGYTF
CDR3nt: TGTGCCACCCAGTCCAGGGCTGGCTACACCTTC

d_gene: -
j_gene: TRBJ2-7
v_gene: TRBV7-6
abundance: -
CDR3aa: CASSLEVGGDILYEQYF
CDR3nt: TGTGCCAGCAGCTTAGAGGTGGGGGGGGACATACTTTACGAGCAGTACTTC

d_gene: TRBD1
j_gene: TRBJ2-7
v_gene: TRBV7-6
abundance: few
CDR3aa: CASSDRATYEQYF
CDR3nt: TGTGCCAGCAGCGACAGGGCCACCTACGAGCAGTACTTC

d_gene: -
j_gene: TRBJ2-2
v_gene: TRBV7-2
abundance: once
CDR3aa: CASSFTAYHTGELFF
CDR3nt: TGTGCCAGCAGCTTCACAGCTTATCACACCGGGGAGCTGTTTTTT

d_gene: -
j_gene: TRBJ2-7
v_gene: TRBV21-1
abundance: once
CDR3aa: CASSKGVGLYEQYF
CDR3nt: TGTGCCAGCAGCAAAGGAGTGGGACTCTACGAGCAGTACTTC

d_gene: -
j_gene: TRBJ2-7
v_gene: TRBV19
abundance: -
CDR3aa: CASSMGYPYEQYF
CDR3nt: TGTGCCAGTAGTATGGGCTATCCCTACGAGCAGTACTTC

d_gene: TRBD2
j_gene: TRBJ2-2
v_gene: TRBV9
abundance: few
CDR3aa: CASSAGTSDTGELFF
CDR3nt: TGTGCCAGCAGCGCCGGGACTAGCGACACCGGGGAGCTGTTTTTT

d_gene: -
j_gene: TRBJ2-2
v_gene: TRBV7-9
abundance: -
CDR3aa: CASSLGQPGTGELFF
CDR3nt: TGTGCCAGCAGCCTCGGACAGCCAGGGACCGGGGAGCTGTTTTTT

d_gene: TRBD1
j_gene: TRBJ2-3
v_gene: TRBV6-4
abundance: -
CDR3aa: CASSDSTGAVDTQYF
CDR3nt: TGTGCCAGCAGTGACTCGACAGGGGCGGTAGATACGCAGTATTTT

d_gene: -
j_gene: TRBJ1-2
v_gene: TRBV19
abundance: -
CDR3aa: CASSISLGQNYGYTF
CDR3nt: TGTGCCAGTAGTATCAGTCTGGGACAAAACTATGGCTACACCTTC

d_gene: -
j_gene: TRBJ2-7
v_gene: TRBV29-1
abundance: once
CDR3aa: CSLQRHSYEQYF
CDR3nt: TGCAGCCTCCAGCGCCACTCCTACGAGCAGTACTTC

d_gene: -
j_gene: TRBJ2-7
v_gene: TRBV4-1
abundance: -
CDR3aa: CASSQGEGEQYF
CDR3nt: TGCGCCAGCAGCCAAGGCGAGGGCGAGCAGTACTTC

d_gene: TRBD1
j_gene: TRBJ1-3
v_gene: TRBV12-5
abundance: -
CDR3aa: CASGLGQGALGNTIYF
CDR3nt: TGTGCTAGTGGTTTGGGGCAGGGGGCACTTGGAAACACCATATATTTT

d_gene: -
j_gene: TRBJ1-4
v_gene: TRBV9
abundance: -
CDR3aa: CASSVTGTRFTNEKLFF
CDR3nt: TGTGCCAGCAGCGTTACAGGGACGAGGTTCACTAATGAAAAACTGTTTTTT

d_gene: -
j_gene: TRBJ2-3
v_gene: TRBV6-5
abundance: -
CDR3aa: CASSYSVQVLDTQYF
CDR3nt: TGTGCCAGCAGTTACTCAGTACAGGTACTCGATACGCAGTATTTT

d_gene: TRBD1
j_gene: TRBJ2-1
v_gene: TRBV6-5
abundance: -
CDR3aa: CASSYRDRAYNEQFF
CDR3nt: TGTGCCAGCAGTTACCGGGACAGGGCCTACAATGAGCAGTTCTTC

d_gene: -
j_gene: TRBJ1-3
v_gene: TRBV7-9
abundance: -
CDR3aa: CASSLALAGGNTIYF
CDR3nt: TGTGCCAGCAGCTTAGCGCTTGCAGGTGGAAACACCATATATTTT

d_gene: TRBD2
j_gene: TRBJ2-2
v_gene: TRBV7-3
abundance: -
CDR3aa: CASSPSGGDTGELFF
CDR3nt: TGTGCCAGCAGCCCTAGCGGGGGCGACACCGGGGAGCTGTTTTTT

d_gene: TRBD1
j_gene: TRBJ2-3
v_gene: TRBV13
abundance: -
CDR3aa: CASSWTGEGFSTDTQYF
CDR3nt: TGTGCCAGCAGCTGGACAGGGGAGGGTTTTAGCACAGATACGCAGTATTTT

d_gene: TRBD1
j_gene: TRBJ1-2
v_gene: TRBV5-1
abundance: -
CDR3aa: CASSGQGQGDSRGYTF
CDR3nt: TGCGCCAGCAGCGGCCAGGGACAGGGGGATTCTAGGGGCTACACCTTC

d_gene: TRBD2
j_gene: TRBJ2-1
v_gene: TRBV6-5
abundance: -
CDR3aa: CASSYTSGGANNEQFF
CDR3nt: TGTGCCAGCAGTTACACTAGCGGGGGGGCCAACAATGAGCAGTTCTTC

d_gene: -
j_gene: TRBJ2-3
v_gene: TRBV10-3
abundance: once
CDR3aa: CAIRNGPFGDTDTQYF
CDR3nt: TGTGCCATCAGGAATGGACCGTTCGGGGACACAGATACGCAGTATTTT

d_gene: TRBD2
j_gene: TRBJ2-1
v_gene: TRBV5-1
abundance: -
CDR3aa: CASSLYGRVSYNEQFF
CDR3nt: TGCGCCAGCAGCTTGTACGGGAGGGTCTCCTACAATGAGCAGTTCTTC

d_gene: -
j_gene: TRBJ1-2
v_gene: TRBV9
abundance: -
CDR3aa: CASSVGGRFYGYTF
CDR3nt: TGTGCCAGCAGCGTAGGGGGCAGATTTTATGGCTACACCTTC

d_gene: -
j_gene: TRBJ2-7
v_gene: TRBV9
abundance: -
CDR3aa: CASSPGLLRSYEQYF
CDR3nt: TGTGCCAGCAGCCCGGGACTTCTCCGATCCTACGAGCAGTACTTC

d_gene: -
j_gene: TRBJ2-1
v_gene: TRBV11-3
abundance: -
CDR3aa: CASGRQDNEQFF
CDR3nt: TGTGCCAGCGGCCGACAGGACAATGAGCAGTTCTTC

d_gene: TRBD2
j_gene: TRBJ2-1
v_gene: TRBV19
abundance: -
CDR3aa: CASSIGAGGRNEQFF
CDR3nt: TGTGCCAGTAGTATCGGAGCGGGAGGGCGTAATGAGCAGTTCTTC